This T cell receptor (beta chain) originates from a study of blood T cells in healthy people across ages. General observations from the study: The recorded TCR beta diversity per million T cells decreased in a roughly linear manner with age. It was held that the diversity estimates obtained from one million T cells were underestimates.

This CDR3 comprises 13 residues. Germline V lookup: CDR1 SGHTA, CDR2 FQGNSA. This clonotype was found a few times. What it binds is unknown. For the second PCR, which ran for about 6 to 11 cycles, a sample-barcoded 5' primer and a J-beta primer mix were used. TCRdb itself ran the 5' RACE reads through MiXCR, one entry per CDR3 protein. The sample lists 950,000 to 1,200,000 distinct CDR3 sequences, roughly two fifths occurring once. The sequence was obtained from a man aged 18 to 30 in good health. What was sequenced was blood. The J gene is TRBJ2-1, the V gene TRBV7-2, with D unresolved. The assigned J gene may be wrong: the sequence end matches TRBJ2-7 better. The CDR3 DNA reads TGTGCCAGCAGCTTAGTTTGGAACAATGAGCAGTACTTC. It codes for CASSLVWNNEQYF.